The 27 T cell receptor beta chains presented below share a single source sample, sequenced in a study of PD-1 blockade in classical Hodgkin lymphoma. Time point: newly diagnosed, previously untreated cHL patient sample. Assay: immunoSEQ multiplex PCR; the TCRdb copy retains only in-frame clones and omits some. The table lists roughly 70,000 clones, over 85% of them singletons. Material: peripheral blood mononuclear cells (PBMCs). The receptors here all came from a human donor with classical Hodgkin lymphoma.

With regard to this clone: Within the sample, other DNA sequences also encode this same CDR3. The V call is TRBV7-9, the J call TRBJ2-1, with D possibly being TRBD1 (5 bases). V lost 4 bases, J lost 4 bases, and 14 bases lay in between. CDR3 length equals 15 residues. In germline, CDR1 is SEHNR, CDR2 FQNEAQ (reference sequence). The DNA for the CDR3 is TGTGCCAGCAGCTCAGACAGCACGGCATACAATGAGCAGTTCTTC. The encoded protein is CASSSDSTAYNEQFF.

This chain uses TRBV11-2 with TRBJ2-3; possibly TRBD1 or TRBD2 for D (5 bases each). Between the trimmed V and J ends, which lost 4 bases and 2 bases, there was a span of 13 bases. This CDR3 contains 15 residues. Germline V CDR1 and CDR2: SGHAT, FQNNGV. The CDR3 coding sequence is TGTGCCAGCAGCTCGACCGGGACGATCACAGATACGCAGTATTTT. Encoded protein: CASSSTGTITDTQYF.

The chain carries TRBV29-1 and TRBJ1-2; no reliable D call. The V gene's germline CDR1 is SQVTM and CDR2 ANQGSEA. The germline V and J ends were trimmed by 4 bases and 6 bases, with 12 bases remaining between them. The CDR3 consists of 12 residues. CDR3 amino acids: CSVADGLNGYTF. CDR3 bases: TGCAGCGTTGCCGACGGGCTTAATGGCTACACCTTC. The entire variable domain, with the rest obtained from reference TRBV29-1 and TRBJ1-2, is as follows: SAVISQKPSRDICQRGTSLTIQCQVDSQVTMMFWYRQQPGQSLTLIATANQGSEATYESGFVIDKFPISRPNLTFSTLTVSNMSPEDSSIYLCSVADGLNGYTFGSGTRLTVV.

The chain carries TRBV7-2 and TRBJ2-7; no clear D. CDR3 size: 13 residues. V was trimmed by 0 bases and J by 6 bases, leaving 9 bases between them. CDR1 is SGHTA and CDR2 is FQGNSA in the germline V gene. For the CDR3, the DNA is TGTGCCAGCAGCTTAGCCTCCCTCCCCGAGCAGTACTTC. It codes for CASSLASLPEQYF.

This chain uses TRBV28 with TRBJ1-4, with D tentatively TRBD1 (6 bases). This CDR3 contains 14 residues. Germline V CDR1 and CDR2: MDHEN, SYDVKM. The ends were cut back, 10 bases at V and 6 bases at J, with 18 bases in the middle. CDR3 amino acids: CATISWGAYEKLFF. CDR3 nucleotide sequence: TGTGCCACCATTAGTTGGGGGGCGTATGAAAAACTGTTTTTT.

J is TRBJ2-1 and V is TRBV9, with 8 bases lining up with TRBD1. The CDR3 runs 16 residues. CDR1 and CDR2 (germline): SGDLS, YYNGEE. After removal of 3 bases from V and 6 bases from J, the junction contained 11 bases not matched to a gene. The CDR3 loop reads CASSASPGQEFNEQFF. CDR3 nucleotide sequence: TGTGCCAGCAGCGCATCTCCGGGACAGGAGTTCAATGAGCAGTTCTTC.

The rearrangement joins TRBV14 to TRBJ2-3; D possibly corresponds to TRBD2 (5 bases). V lost 1 base, J lost 2 bases, and 13 bases lay in between. This CDR3 contains 16 residues. Germline V gene lookup returns CDR1 SGHDN and CDR2 FVKESK. In DNA, the CDR3 is TGTGCCAGCAGCCAAGGTCCTAGCAGTTACACAGATACGCAGTATTTT. Amino acid sequence: CASSQGPSSYTDTQYF.

The chain has TRBV5-1 and TRBJ2-7, with 11 positions matching TRBD2. In germline, CDR1 is SGHRS, CDR2 YFSETQ. This CDR3 comprises 14 residues. V lost 2 bases, J lost 2 bases, and 0 bases stayed unmatched. CDR3 protein: CASSLLAGAYEQYF. The CDR3 DNA reads TGCGCCAGCAGCTTACTAGCGGGGGCCTACGAGCAGTACTTC.

The V and J genes are TRBV11-3 and TRBJ2-5, with D perhaps assigned TRBD1 or TRBD2 (5 bases each). CDR1 SGHNT and CDR2 YENEEA come from the germline V gene. V was shortened by 4 bases and J by 0 bases, with 12 bases between the two germline ends. This CDR3 region has 15 residues. The CDR3 reads CASSSWDGNQETQYF. The CDR3 DNA reads TGTGCCAGCAGCTCCTGGGACGGCAACCAAGAGACCCAGTACTTC.

The chain is built from TRBV4-3 and TRBJ2-1; possibly TRBD2 for D (6 bases). With 0 bases removed from V and 7 bases from J, the gap between germline ends came to 16 bases. The CDR3 contains 16 residues. Germline CDR1 and CDR2: LGHNA and YSLEER. Here the CDR3 DNA reads TGCGCCAGCAGCCAAGATACCGGCGGGACCGAAAATGAGCAGTTCTTC. As protein: CASSQDTGGTENEQFF.

CDR3 sequence: CASSLEGLAGVTDTQYF. CDR3 DNA: TGTGCCAGCAGCTTAGAGGGACTAGCGGGGGTTACAGATACGCAGTATTTT. The chain combines TRBV11-2 with TRBJ2-3; 14 bases agree with TRBD2. Germline CDR1 SGHAT, CDR2 FQNNGV. The CDR3 loop spans 17 amino acids. The trim removed 0 bases at V and 3 bases at J, leaving 2 bases unmatched. The full variable domain, with the rest looked up from reference TRBV11-2 and TRBJ2-3, is EAGVAQSPRYKIIEKRQSVAFWCNPISGHATLYWYQQILGQGPKLLIQFQNNGVVDDSQLPKDRFSAERLKGVDSTLKIQPAKLEDSAVYLCASSLEGLAGVTDTQYFGPGTRLTVL.

This clone has a single count. V is TRBV4-1 and J is TRBJ1-5; D gene unclear. Germline V gene sequence: CDR1 MGHRA, CDR2 YSYEKL. The CDR3 extends over 15 amino acids. V lost 0 bases and J lost 3, with 9 bases in between. CDR3 region: CASSQDATFNQPQHF. The CDR3 DNA sequence: TGCGCCAGCAGCCAAGACGCTACATTCAATCAGCCCCAGCATTTT.

The chain employs TRBV28 and TRBJ2-7; TRBD2 aligns across 7 bases. V lost 3 bases and J lost 0; bases outside the gene matches: 14. This CDR3 comprises 18 residues. The germline CDR1 and CDR2 sequences are MDHEN and SYDVKM. Written as DNA, the CDR3 is TGTGCCAGCAGTTTTGGGGTGCGGGAGCCCACCTCCTCCTACGAGCAGTACTTC. This translates into CASSFGVREPTSSYEQYF.

J is TRBJ2-1 and V is TRBV5-1; perhaps TRBD1 as D (6 bases). Per germline, CDR1 SGHRS and CDR2 YFSETQ. V was clipped by 4 bases and J by 0 bases, with 14 bases between them. This CDR3 region has 16 residues. The CDR3 protein is CASSPGQLSSYNEQFF. DNA for the CDR3: TGCGCCAGCAGCCCAGGACAGTTAAGCTCCTACAATGAGCAGTTCTTC.

This chain links TRBV19 with TRBJ2-5; D gene ambiguous. Trimming pared 4 bases from V and 4 bases from J, leaving 4 bases between. The CDR3 totals 11 residues. Germline V CDR1 and CDR2: LNHDA, SQIVND (reference sequence). The chain's CDR3 is CASSTGETQYF. In DNA form, the CDR3 reads TGTGCCAGTAGTACCGGAGAGACCCAGTACTTC.

The table lists this clone with a few counts. The chain couples TRBV7-9 to TRBJ1-6; 8 bases are a match to TRBD1. The CDR3 sequence is 15 residues long. CDR1 is SEHNR and CDR2 is FQNEAQ in the germline V gene (reference sequence). After removal of 0 bases from V and 9 bases from J, the junction contained 4 bases not matched to a gene. CDR3 bases: TGTGCCAGCAGCTTAGCGCCAGGGGGCGGTTCACCCCTCCACTTT. Protein sequence: CASSLAPGGGSPLHF. Full variable domain (missing parts from reference TRBV7-9 and TRBJ1-6): DTGVSQNPRHKITKRGQNVTFRCDPISEHNRLYWYRQTLGQGPEFLTYFQNEAQLEKSRLLSDRFSAERPKGSFSTLEIQRTEQGDSAMYLCASSLAPGGGSPLHFGNGTRLTVT.

V gene TRBV5-1 combines with J gene TRBJ2-7, with no clear D. The length of the CDR3 is 15 residues. The germline V gene has CDR1 SGHRS and CDR2 YFSETQ. Trimming removed 4 bases from V and 0 bases from J, with 14 bases in between. CDR3 nucleotides: TGCGCCAGCAGCATGGTCGAGGCTAGCTCCTACGAGCAGTACTTC. Translation gives CASSMVEASSYEQYF.

This rearrangement joins TRBV7-2 to TRBJ1-4; unclear D gene. V lost 2 bases and J lost 7, with 8 bases in between. Germline V gene data show CDR1 as SGHTA and CDR2 as FQGNSA. The CDR3 is 13 residues long. This CDR3 is CASSLRAGEKLFF. The CDR3 DNA follows: TGTGCCAGCAGCTTAAGGGCCGGTGAAAAACTGTTTTTT.

The table lists this clone with a count of one. This rearrangement joins TRBV11-2 to TRBJ2-1; possible D gene TRBD2, 6 bases. Germline CDR1 is SGHAT and CDR2 is FQNNGV. V was pared by 2 bases and J by 9 bases, with 11 bases between. This CDR3 region has 13 residues. CDR3 sequence reads: CASSLSGSGEQFF. The CDR3 coding sequence is TGTGCCAGCAGCTTATCCGGGAGCGGTGAGCAGTTCTTC.

The chain couples TRBV5-1 to TRBJ1-2; D uncertain. V was shortened by 2 bases and J by 3 bases, with 8 bases between the two germline ends. Germline CDR1 reads SGHRS; CDR2 reads YFSETQ. The CDR3 is 13 amino acids. This CDR3 reads CASSFDGDYGYTF. In DNA, the CDR3 is TGCGCCAGCAGCTTCGACGGGGACTATGGCTACACCTTC.

The DNA for the CDR3 is TGCGCCAGCAGCCCAGGGACAGGGAGGAGGACAGATACGCAGTATTTT. As protein: CASSPGTGRRTDTQYF. The chain couples TRBV4-3 to TRBJ2-3; TRBD1 matches at 9 bases. Germline CDR1 and CDR2: LGHNA and YSLEER. The CDR3 totals 16 residues. V was pared by 4 bases and J by 3 bases, with 8 bases of the junction left unmatched.

The J gene is TRBJ2-7, the V gene TRBV11-3; D gene ambiguous. The germline V gene encodes CDR1 SGHNT and CDR2 YENEEA. This CDR3 has 12 amino acids. V lost 0 bases and J lost 5, with 5 bases in between. The CDR3, as DNA: TGTGCCAGCAGCTTAGAGGGTGACGAGCAGTACTTC. Protein sequence: CASSLEGDEQYF. Filled out from reference TRBV11-3 and TRBJ2-7, the complete variable domain reads EAGVVQSPRYKIIEKKQPVAFWCNPISGHNTLYWYLQNLGQGPELLIRYENEEAVDDSQLPKDRFSAERLKGVDSTLKIQPAELGDSAVYLCASSLEGDEQYFGPGTRLTVT.

V and J are TRBV7-2 and TRBJ2-5, with TRBD1 as a possible D gene (5 bases). This CDR3 contains 16 residues. The V gene lost 4 bases and the J gene lost 5 bases, with 20 bases spanning the gap. Germline-derived CDR1 and CDR2 are SGHTA and FQGNSA. The CDR3 bases are TGTGCCAGCAGCTATACCGGGCAGACATACAGGGAGACCCAGTACTTC. Translated, it gives CASSYTGQTYRETQYF.

This clone turned up a few times. The genes are TRBV5-1 and TRBJ1-2, with a possible D match to TRBD1 (5 bases). Trimming cost V 4 bases and J 2 bases, with 15 bases left between them. Germline CDR1 reads SGHRS; CDR2 reads YFSETQ. The CDR3 length is 15 residues. CDR3 amino acids: CASSPGRVGNYGYTF. The CDR3 DNA follows: TGCGCCAGCAGCCCAGGGAGGGTAGGGAACTATGGCTACACCTTC.

This chain's CDR3 is CASSLYGLAGVPDTQYF. CDR3 DNA: TGTGCCAGCAGTTTATATGGACTAGCGGGAGTCCCAGATACGCAGTATTTT. The chain has TRBV28 and TRBJ2-3, with 13 nucleotides matching TRBD2. The CDR3 has 17 residues. J lost 4 bases, V lost 1 base, and 5 bases had no gene match. Germline V gene data show CDR1 as MDHEN and CDR2 as SYDVKM.

The chain couples TRBV15 to TRBJ2-3, with 12 bases lining up with TRBD2. Per germline, CDR1 LNHNV and CDR2 YYDKDF (reference sequence). The CDR3 loop spans 17 amino acids. V shed 3 bases and J 0 bases; nucleotides not matched to a gene: 4. The CDR3 reads CATSSLGLAGSTDTQYF. For the CDR3, the DNA is TGTGCCACCAGCAGCCTTGGACTAGCGGGGAGCACAGATACGCAGTATTTT.

This chain links TRBV7-2 with TRBJ1-5, with TRBD1 as a possible D gene (5 bases). Germline assignment: CDR1 SGHTA and CDR2 FQGNSA. The CDR3 extends over 15 amino acids. V was clipped by 1 base and J by 4 bases, with 11 bases between them. The CDR3, as DNA: TGTGCCAGCAGCTTAGGCAGGGCAAGAAATCAGCCCCAGCATTTT. It yields the protein CASSLGRARNQPQHF.